This T cell receptor (beta chain) comes out of a study of cytomegalovirus exposure and HLA in healthy donors. In its sample, this clone was seen once. The antigen is unknown. Study-wide results and caveats: Confirmation in vitro established that a few CMV-associated chains were specific for CMV antigens. A list of 164 TCR beta chains associated with cytomegalovirus was given.

The germline gives CDR1 SGHAT, CDR2 FQNNGV. The ends lost 5 bases at V and 5 bases at J; junction bases unmatched: 11. The CDR3 has 15 amino acids. Some clones are missing from TCRdb's copy, which holds only in-frame ones; the method was immunoSEQ multiplex PCR. The sample lists approximately 160,000 clones, under 95% occurring once. Donors were drawn from the approximately 130-subject validation cohort, separate from the roughly 670-subject first cohort. The chain combines TRBV11-2 with TRBJ2-5, with 7 nucleotides matching TRBD2. Sequenced input: PBMCs. The sequence derives from a woman aged 18 to 35 in good health and CMV-seropositive. The CDR3 here is CASSPLGTIGETQYF. The CDR3 DNA sequence: TGTGCCAGCAGCCCCCTTGGGACTATAGGGGAGACCCAGTACTTC. Full variable domain (outside the CDR3, taken from reference TRBV11-2 and TRBJ2-5): EAGVAQSPRYKIIEKRQSVAFWCNPISGHATLYWYQQILGQGPKLLIQFQNNGVVDDSQLPKDRFSAERLKGVDSTLKIQPAKLEDSAVYLCASSPLGTIGETQYFGPGTRLLVL.